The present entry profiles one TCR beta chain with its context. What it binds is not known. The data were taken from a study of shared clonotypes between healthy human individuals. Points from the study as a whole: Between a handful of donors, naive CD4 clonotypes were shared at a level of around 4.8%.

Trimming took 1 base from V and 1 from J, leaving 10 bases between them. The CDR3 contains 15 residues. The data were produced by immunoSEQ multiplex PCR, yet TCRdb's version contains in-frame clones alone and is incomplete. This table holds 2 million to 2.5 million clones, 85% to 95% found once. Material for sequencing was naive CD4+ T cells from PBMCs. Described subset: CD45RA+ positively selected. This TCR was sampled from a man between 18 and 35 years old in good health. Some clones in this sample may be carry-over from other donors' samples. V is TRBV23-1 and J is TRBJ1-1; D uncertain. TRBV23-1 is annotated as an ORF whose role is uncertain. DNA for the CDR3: TGCGCCAGCAGTCAATTCCCGGGTGAGAACACTGAAGCTTTCTTT. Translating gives CASSQFPGENTEAFF.